One and the same sample provided the 8 T cell receptor beta chains below, sequenced in a study of T cell responses to AZD1222 COVID-19 vaccine (dated by TCRdb to the early 2020s). This specimen's time point label, interpreted: about 28 days (+/-7) after the second vaccine dose. Taken with the paper, the label for treatment or condition translates to: meningococcal conjugate vaccine given as trial control. Library construction relied on the immunoSEQ multiplex PCR assay. Imported from immuneACCESS, the table was reduced by TCRdb to in-frame sequences with V and J called. These copies leave out some clones; in studies compared against another copy, an unresolved V gene accounts for under half, and the cause of the remainder is not known. For this sample there are about 75,000 clones; approximately 89% appear just once. The top ten constitute 9% to 10% of the sample. Material: peripheral blood, obtained 28 days after the second dose of the MenACWY control vaccine. All receptors derive from an adult who received the MenACWY meningococcal vaccine as a control.

The genes are TRBV5-4 and TRBJ2-5; possibly TRBD1 or TRBD2 for D (5 bases each). Per germline, CDR1 SGHNT and CDR2 YYREEE (reference sequence). Trimming took off 3 bases at V and 11 bases at J, with 20 bases between the two ends. This CDR3 spans 14 amino acids. The CDR3 loop reads CASSSGTNAGGQYF. The CDR3 nucleotides read TGTGCCAGCAGCTCTGGGACGAACGCCGGTGGGCAGTACTTC.

The V and J genes are TRBV19 and TRBJ2-7, with 9 bases matching TRBD1. The CDR3 has 17 residues. With 3 bases clipped from V and 0 bases from J, the junction kept 9 bases outside the gene matches. Germline V gives CDR1 LNHDA, CDR2 SQIVND (reference sequence). The CDR3: CASSMGLTGGSSYEQYF. The CDR3 DNA reads as TGTGCCAGTAGTATGGGGCTGACAGGGGGTAGCTCCTACGAGCAGTACTTC.

This rearrangement joins TRBV6-5 to TRBJ1-1, with 8 bases that match TRBD1. The V gene end was trimmed by 6 bases and the J gene end by 7 bases; junction bases not matched to a gene: 7. CDR3 size: 13 residues. Germline V gene data show CDR1 as MNHEY and CDR2 as SVGAGI. This CDR3 reads CASSPTGVLEAFF. CDR3 in DNA: TGTGCCAGCAGCCCGACAGGGGTCCTTGAAGCTTTCTTT.

J is TRBJ1-1 and V is TRBV2, with a weak D call TRBD1 (5 bases). Trimming shortened V by 6 bases and J by 0 bases, and 17 bases separated the two germline ends. The CDR3 is 16 residues long. Germline CDR1 and CDR2: SNHLY and FYNNEI. CDR3 protein: CASSPAVSRVNTEAFF. The CDR3 DNA sequence: TGTGCCAGCAGCCCTGCCGTTAGCAGGGTGAACACTGAAGCTTTCTTT.

The chain couples TRBV19 to TRBJ1-1; maybe TRBD1 (5 bases). The CDR3 totals 14 residues. CDR1 and CDR2 from the germline V gene are LNHDA and SQIVND (reference sequence). V lost 7 bases and J lost 3, with 15 bases in between. The CDR3 protein is CASIGGVIDTEAFF. The DNA for the CDR3 is TGTGCCAGTATTGGGGGGGTAATAGACACTGAAGCTTTCTTT.

This clone showed up just once. The chain employs TRBV30 and TRBJ1-4, with a weak D call TRBD1 (5 bases). V lost 3 bases and J lost 5, with 22 bases in between. The CDR3 extends over 17 amino acids. In germline, CDR1 is GTSNPN, CDR2 SVGIG (reference sequence). CDR3 amino acids: CAWSNYSPRDVNEKLFF. CDR3 coding DNA: TGTGCCTGGAGCAATTATTCCCCCCGGGACGTGAATGAAAAACTGTTTTTT.

The chain is built from TRBV2 and TRBJ2-2, with a weak D call TRBD2 (6 bases). Trimming took 10 bases from V and 0 from J, leaving 12 bases between them. The CDR3 is 14 amino acids. The germline V gene has CDR1 SNHLY and CDR2 FYNNEI. The CDR3 reads CATTSSPNTGELFF. CDR3 in DNA: TGTGCCACCACTAGCTCCCCGAACACCGGGGAGCTGTTTTTT.

The chain employs TRBV5-6 and TRBJ1-1; perhaps TRBD1 as D (5 bases). The CDR3 has 11 residues. V was clipped by 2 bases and J by 9 bases, with 8 bases between them. CDR1 SGHDT and CDR2 YYEEEE come from the germline V gene. CDR3 nucleotides: TGTGCCAGCAGCTTAACAGGACAAGCTTTCTTT. It translates to CASSLTGQAFF.